Below are 30 T cell receptor beta chains sequenced from a single sample in a study of CD8 T cells in ankylosing spondylitis. Findings and limits, study-wide: A motif of 8 or 9 highly homologous TCR beta variants was seen as apparently characteristic of ankylosing spondylitis blood.

TCRdb reprocessed the 5' RACE reads via MiXCR and lists one record per CDR3 protein. The sample records roughly 440,000 distinct CDR3 sequences, approximately 17% being singletons. Their antigens are not known. Sequencing was done on a sample of blood, either unsorted or a sorted T cell fraction (not recorded which). All receptors come from a male donor with ankylosing spondylitis.

The chain uses TRBV10-2 and TRBJ1-5; no clear D. CDR1 WSHSY and CDR2 SAAADI come from the germline V gene. V lost 0 bases to trimming and J lost 6 bases, with 6 bases between them. The CDR3 length is 13 residues. This chain's CDR3 is CASSESLAQPQHF. The CDR3 bases are TGCGCCAGCAGTGAGTCGCTGGCTCAGCCCCAGCATTTT.

The rearrangement links TRBV6-1 to TRBJ1-4, with no clear D. V lost 9 bases to trimming and J lost 0 bases, with 11 bases between them. The CDR3 contains 14 residues. Germline V gene lookup returns CDR1 MNHNS and CDR2 SASEGT. In DNA form, the CDR3 reads TGTGCCAGTGCGGCCACGGCAACTAATGAAAAACTGTTTTTT. Amino acids: CASAATATNEKLFF.

This rearrangement joins TRBV7-9 to TRBJ1-2; D may be TRBD1 (5 bases). The CDR3 extends over 15 amino acids. Trimming stripped 2 bases from V and 5 bases from J, with 15 bases between. Germline assignment: CDR1 SEHNR and CDR2 FQNEAQ (reference sequence). The DNA of the CDR3 is TGTGCCAGCAGCTTACGCGCCGGGACGGAATATGGCTACACCTTC. Protein product: CASSLRAGTEYGYTF.

The chain couples TRBV19 to TRBJ2-3; 11 bases agree with TRBD2. The CDR3 extends over 17 amino acids. With 6 bases clipped from V and 6 bases from J, the junction kept 14 bases outside the gene matches. Germline assignment: CDR1 LNHDA and CDR2 SQIVND (reference sequence). CDR3 sequence reads: CASRSWPSGGLLDTQYF. The CDR3 DNA reads as TGTGCCAGTAGGAGTTGGCCTAGCGGGGGGTTGCTGGATACGCAGTATTTT.

This chain uses TRBV20-1 with TRBJ2-5; 8 positions agree with TRBD2. The germline gives CDR1 DFQATT, CDR2 SNEGSKA (reference sequence). V trimming: 2 bases; J trimming: 5 bases; junction bases outside the gene matches: 4. This CDR3 region has 13 residues. The chain's CDR3 is CSARPAGVETQYF. The CDR3 bases are TGCAGTGCTAGACCAGCGGGAGTGGAGACCCAGTACTTC.

The sample holds a few counts of this clonotype. The chain combines TRBV20-1 with TRBJ2-4; the D is unclear. The germline V gene encodes CDR1 DFQATT and CDR2 SNEGSKA (reference sequence). V was cut by 0 bases and J by 0 bases, with 12 bases left in between. CDR3 length: 16 amino acids. The CDR3 DNA reads as TGCAGTGCTAGAGATCGGAATGCCTTAGCCAAAAACATTCAGTACTTC. As protein: CSARDRNALAKNIQYF.

The chain employs TRBV5-1 and TRBJ2-7, with 10 bases matching TRBD2. Germline CDR1 is SGHRS and CDR2 is YFSETQ. The CDR3 consists of 14 residues. The J segment lost 2 bases and the V segment lost 4 bases, leaving 3 bases of the junction unmatched. The DNA of the CDR3 is TGCGCCAGCAGCATCACTAGCGGGACCTACGAGCAGTACTTC. Translating gives CASSITSGTYEQYF.

This clonotype was observed a few times. The chain recombines TRBV20-1 with TRBJ2-7, with TRBD2 matching 11 bases. V lost 6 bases, J lost 3 bases, and 7 bases stayed unmatched. This CDR3 spans 14 amino acids. Germline-derived CDR1 and CDR2 are DFQATT and SNEGSKA (reference sequence). The CDR3 sequence is CSAIGTSGFYEQYF. The CDR3 nucleotides read TGCAGTGCCATCGGGACTAGCGGTTTCTACGAGCAGTACTTC.

There are a few counts of this clonotype. The chain joins TRBV19 to TRBJ2-6, with TRBD1 matching 8 bases. Trimming at V came to 5 bases and at J to 2 bases, leaving 14 bases not matched to a gene. The germline V gene has CDR1 LNHDA and CDR2 SQIVND (reference sequence). CDR3 length: 19 amino acids. The CDR3 sequence is CASSPNPQGVRAGANVLTF. The DNA of the CDR3 is TGTGCCAGTAGTCCAAATCCACAGGGGGTTAGGGCTGGGGCCAACGTCCTGACTTTC. Together with reference TRBV19 and TRBJ2-6, the CDR3 gives the full variable domain: DGGITQSPKYLFRKEGQNVTLSCEQNLNHDAMYWYRQDPGQGLRLIYYSQIVNDFQKGDIAEGYSVSREKKESFPLTVTSAQKNPTAFYLCASSPNPQGVRAGANVLTFGAGSRLTVL.

This clonotype was found a few times. The chain has TRBV11-1 and TRBJ2-1, with 11 bases fitting TRBD2. Germline V gives CDR1 SGHAT, CDR2 FQDESV (reference sequence). Trimming removed 4 bases from V and 0 bases from J; junction bases left unmatched: 11. CDR3 length: 19 residues. The CDR3 sequence is CASSSRTSGGQSSYNEQFF. Written as DNA, the CDR3 is TGTGCCAGCAGCTCGCGAACTAGCGGGGGCCAGAGCTCCTACAATGAGCAGTTCTTC.

The sample holds a few counts of this clonotype. The chain recombines TRBV11-2 with TRBJ1-3; 11 bases agree with TRBD1. Germline V lookup: CDR1 SGHAT, CDR2 FQNNGV. Trimming removed 4 bases from V and 4 bases from J; junction bases left unmatched: 3. The CDR3 loop spans 15 amino acids. The CDR3 sequence: CASSSGQGVGNTIYF. The DNA of the CDR3 is TGTGCCAGCAGCTCGGGACAGGGGGTCGGAAACACCATATATTTT.

The chain uses TRBV5-1 and TRBJ1-5; maybe TRBD1 (5 bases). The V end lost 4 bases, the J end lost 2 bases, and 13 bases lay between the germline ends. This CDR3 contains 15 residues. Germline CDR1 reads SGHRS; CDR2 reads YFSETQ. CDR3 in DNA: TGCGCCAGCAGCCCGCTGGGGGGACGCAATCAGCCCCAGCATTTT. Translation gives CASSPLGGRNQPQHF.

This clonotype was found a few times. The V gene is TRBV4-3, the J gene TRBJ1-2; D remains ambiguous. The V gene's germline CDR1 is LGHNA and CDR2 YSLEER. The CDR3 consists of 14 residues. V was pared by 3 bases and J by 1 base, with 9 bases between. CDR3 bases: TGCGCCAGCAGCCAGGACCGATTTAACTATGGCTACACCTTC. Translating gives CASSQDRFNYGYTF.

This clonotype was seen a few times. V usage is TRBV27 and J usage is TRBJ1-2; no clear D. Trimming removed 6 bases from V and 4 bases from J, with 9 bases in between. CDR1 is MNHEY and CDR2 is SMNVEV in the germline V gene (reference sequence). This CDR3 region has 12 residues. The CDR3 DNA follows: TGTGCCAGCAGCCTCCCGGGCTATGGCTACACCTTC. It specifies CASSLPGYGYTF.

V and J are TRBV6-1 and TRBJ2-3; TRBD2 is a possible D gene (6 bases). CDR1 and CDR2 (germline): MNHNS, SASEGT. The length of the CDR3 is 16 residues. V gave up 7 bases and J gave up 1 base, with 18 bases separating them. CDR3 amino acids: CASNDRRGRGTDTQYF. CDR3 nucleotides: TGTGCCAGCAATGACCGGCGGGGCAGGGGCACAGATACGCAGTATTTT.

V usage is TRBV30 and J usage is TRBJ1-1, with D perhaps TRBD1 (6 bases). V dropped 3 bases and J dropped 5 bases, with 10 bases sitting between them. CDR3 length: 12 amino acids. Germline loops: CDR1 GTSNPN, CDR2 SVGIG (reference sequence). CDR3 in DNA: TGTGCCTGGAGCATACAGGGAACTGAAGCTTTCTTT. This translates into CAWSIQGTEAFF.

CDR3: CASSFNGGSNQPQHF. The CDR3, as DNA: TGTGCCAGCAGTTTCAACGGAGGGAGCAATCAGCCCCAGCATTTT. This chain joins TRBV12-3 or TRBV12-4 and TRBJ1-5; unclear D gene. Trimming left V 3 bases short and J 1 base short, with 10 bases between. The CDR3 consists of 15 residues.

The J gene is TRBJ2-7, the V gene TRBV6-5; D remains unclear. Looked up from germline, CDR1 is MNHEY and CDR2 is SVGAGI. V lost 0 bases and J 3 bases, leaving 12 bases between the germline ends. The CDR3 covers 15 residues. The CDR3 DNA sequence: TGTGCCAGCAGTTACTCGACGGCAGACCTCTACGAGCAGTACTTC. Encoded protein: CASSYSTADLYEQYF.

The gene calls are TRBV6-2 or TRBV6-3 and TRBJ1-2, with D possibly matching TRBD1 (6 bases). The CDR3 has 14 residues. Germline CDR1 reads MNHEY; CDR2 reads SVGEGT. V lost 4 bases to trimming and J lost 5 bases, with 14 bases between them. The CDR3 protein is CASSSRSGAYGYTF. Written as DNA, the CDR3 is TGTGCCAGCAGTTCTAGGTCGGGGGCTTATGGCTACACCTTC.

This clonotype has only a few counts. The rearrangement uses TRBV20-1 and TRBJ2-1, with TRBD2 matching 7 bases. CDR1 DFQATT and CDR2 SNEGSKA come from the germline V gene (reference sequence). The CDR3 runs to 13 residues. Trimming took 1 base from V and 9 from J; bases not matched to a gene: 6. The CDR3 reads CSARGATSFEQFF. The DNA of the CDR3 is TGCAGTGCTAGAGGGGCGACTAGCTTTGAGCAGTTCTTC.

The genes are TRBV28 and TRBJ2-7, with D tentatively TRBD2 (6 bases). V was pared by 7 bases and J by 3 bases, with 16 bases between. CDR1 and CDR2 from the germline V gene are MDHEN and SYDVKM. CDR3 length: 14 residues. The CDR3 region is CASNPLGRGYEQYF. For the CDR3, the DNA is TGTGCCAGCAATCCCCTCGGGCGGGGCTACGAGCAGTACTTC.

The rearrangement links TRBV20-1 to TRBJ2-3; 7 positions agree with TRBD2. The V gene end was trimmed by 6 bases and the J gene end by 4 bases; junction bases not matched to a gene: 4. This CDR3 is 12 amino acids long. Germline V gene lookup returns CDR1 DFQATT and CDR2 SNEGSKA (reference sequence). The CDR3: CSARTSSDTQYF. The CDR3 DNA is TGCAGTGCCAGGACTAGTTCAGATACGCAGTATTTT.

In its sample, this clonotype was seen a few times. This chain uses TRBV10-3 with TRBJ1-1; no firm D call. There are 13 residues in the CDR3. Trimming cost V 4 bases and J 1 base, with 7 bases left between them. Germline values: CDR1 ENHRY, CDR2 SYGVKD. The chain's CDR3 is CAISGQANTEAFF. CDR3 sequence (DNA): TGTGCCATCAGTGGGCAGGCGAACACTGAAGCTTTCTTT.

The table lists this clonotype with a few counts. The chain combines TRBV7-3 with TRBJ2-3, with D possibly TRBD2 on 5 matching bases. V shed 2 bases and J shed 11 bases, with 8 bases lying between them. CDR1 is SGHTA and CDR2 is FQGTGA in the germline V gene. This CDR3 spans 11 amino acids. The CDR3 coding sequence is TGTGCCAGCAGCTTAGACCGGGAGCAGTATTTT. Amino acid sequence: CASSLDREQYF.

This clonotype was observed a few times. The chain links TRBV2 to TRBJ2-1, with D hard to call. The CDR3 spans 11 residues. V dropped 3 bases and J dropped 10 bases, with 7 bases sitting between them. CDR1 and CDR2 from the germline V gene are SNHLY and FYNNEI. Here the CDR3 DNA reads TGTGCCAGCAGTGACGCCTGGGAGCAGTTCTTC. It is translated as CASSDAWEQFF.

The chain uses TRBV4-2 and TRBJ2-7, with D possibly TRBD2 on 6 matching bases. This CDR3 is built from 17 residues. Looked up from germline, CDR1 is LGHNA and CDR2 is YNFKEQ. V dropped 1 base and J dropped 0 bases, with 16 bases sitting between them. CDR3 sequence: CASSQVTGTGISYEQYF. In nucleotides, the CDR3 is TGTGCCAGCAGCCAAGTAACCGGGACTGGGATCTCCTACGAGCAGTACTTC.

The chain couples TRBV12-3 or TRBV12-4 to TRBJ2-2; D might be TRBD2 (7 bases). This CDR3 has 13 residues. The V end lost 9 bases, the J end lost 5 bases, and 13 bases lay between the germline ends. The CDR3 DNA reads TGTGCCAGTAAAAGGGGGGGGACCGGGGAGCTGTTTTTT. Its translation is CASKRGGTGELFF.

The genes are TRBV4-1 and TRBJ1-4; a possible D gene is TRBD1 (6 bases). CDR1 and CDR2 from the germline V gene are MGHRA and YSYEKL. The CDR3 contains 15 residues. The V and J ends lost 4 bases and 8 bases respectively, with 17 bases between them. CDR3 loop: CASSPKEGGGEKLFF. The CDR3 region has the DNA TGCGCCAGCAGCCCGAAAGAAGGGGGGGGAGAAAAACTGTTTTTT.

This clonotype has at least ten counts. The CDR3 loop is CATSRGDKGVGYIQYF. DNA for the CDR3: TGTGCCACCAGCAGAGGGGACAAGGGTGTGGGTTACATTCAGTACTTC. The rearrangement uses TRBV15 and TRBJ2-4, with a possible D match to TRBD1 (6 bases). Germline CDR1 reads LNHNV; CDR2 reads YYDKDF (reference sequence). The CDR3 extends over 16 amino acids. V lost 1 base to trimming and J lost 8 bases, with 18 bases between them.

The chain recombines TRBV6-1 with TRBJ1-1; a weak D match, TRBD1 (6 bases). The germline CDR1 and CDR2 sequences are MNHNS and SASEGT. The CDR3 consists of 16 residues. Trimming removed 5 bases from V and 0 bases from J, with 16 bases in between. The CDR3 DNA reads as TGTGCCAGCAGTCGCGGGGGCAGCACTATGAACACTGAAGCTTTCTTT. It is translated as CASSRGGSTMNTEAFF.